These 27 T cell receptor beta chains came from one sample sequenced in a study of T cell repertoires in cytomegalovirus infection. In TCRdb, the reads were re-called with MiXCR into one record per CDR3 protein. The sample holds about 740,000 distinct CDR3 sequences; roughly a third are singletons and the top ten take around 3%. Material: PBMCs. The receptors stem from a human donor in good health (CMV status not recorded). Some clones in this sample may be carry-over from other donors' samples.

The chain is built from TRBV9 and TRBJ2-6, with D perhaps TRBD2 (7 bases). Germline CDR1 is SGDLS and CDR2 is YYNGEE. The CDR3 sequence is 17 residues long. V lost 0 bases, J lost 0 bases, and 10 bases lay in between. CDR3 coding DNA: TGTGCCAGCAGCGTAGGGGGGGGCAGCTCTGGGGCCAACGTCCTGACTTTC. It is translated as CASSVGGGSSGANVLTF.

Comments on this clonotype: One junction end disagrees with the germline gene, perhaps due to a read error. The chain links TRBV7-8 to TRBJ1-3; tentatively, D is TRBD1 (5 bases). The germline V gene encodes CDR1 SGHVS and CDR2 FQNEAQ. CDR3 size: 14 residues. The CDR3 region has the DNA TGTTCCAGCAGCCCGCGGCAGGGAAGAAACACCATATATTTT. It is translated as CSSSPRQGRNTIYF.

The chain has TRBV5-1 and TRBJ2-7, with 10 nucleotides matching TRBD2. The CDR3 loop spans 15 amino acids. Germline lookup yields CDR1 SGHRS and CDR2 YFSETQ. V shed 3 bases and J 6 bases; nucleotides not matched to a gene: 9. CDR3 coding DNA: TGCGCCAGCAGCTCTAGCGGGGGAACGCCTGCCGAGCAGTACTTC. It specifies CASSSSGGTPAEQYF.

Comments on this clonotype: Lacking the conserved final phenylalanine or tryptophan, this CDR3 likely reflects a read error. This chain uses TRBV6-5 with TRBJ1-1; D is ambiguous. There are 12 residues in the CDR3. With 6 bases removed from V and 3 bases from J, the gap between germline ends came to 8 bases. Germline V gives CDR1 MNHEY, CDR2 SVGAGI. Here the CDR3 reads CASRNSYTEAFV. CDR3 DNA: TGTGCCAGCAGGAATTCTTACACTGAAGCTTTCGTT.

The sample holds a few counts of this clonotype. This chain joins TRBV2 and TRBJ1-4; a possible D gene is TRBD1 (6 bases). Trimming pared 5 bases from V and 6 bases from J, leaving 13 bases between. Germline CDR1 is SNHLY and CDR2 is FYNNEI. The CDR3 runs to 14 residues. The CDR3 is CASSLLRTDEKLFF. CDR3 nucleotides: TGTGCCAGCAGTCTACTAAGGACAGATGAAAAACTGTTTTTT.

V usage is TRBV28 and J usage is TRBJ2-7; a weak D match, TRBD2 (6 bases). The V end lost 6 bases, the J end lost 0 bases, and 15 bases lay between the germline ends. The CDR3 is made up of 15 amino acids. Germline assignment: CDR1 MDHEN and CDR2 SYDVKM. CDR3 in DNA: TGTGCCAGCAGCCCATTGCGGGGAAGCTCCTACGAGCAGTACTTC. It encodes CASSPLRGSSYEQYF.

This chain connects TRBV10-3 to TRBJ1-1, with TRBD1 matching 8 bases. Germline values: CDR1 ENHRY, CDR2 SYGVKD. The junction had 6 bases not matched to a gene; V was cut back by 8 bases and J by 1 base. The CDR3 spans 14 residues. The DNA for the CDR3 is TGTGCCATCGGACAGGGAGGTGGGAACACTGAAGCTTTCTTT. Translation: CAIGQGGGNTEAFF.

V usage is TRBV27 and J usage is TRBJ1-3, with no clear D. Looked up from germline, CDR1 is MNHEY and CDR2 is SMNVEV (reference sequence). The CDR3 loop spans 14 amino acids. V lost 2 bases and J lost 3, with 8 bases in between. As DNA, the CDR3 is TGTGCCAGCAGTTTAAGTAGTGGTGGAAACACCATATATTTT. Translated: CASSLSSGGNTIYF.

The chain uses TRBV7-2 and TRBJ2-6, with 8 positions matching TRBD1. The CDR3 is 17 residues long. The germline V gene encodes CDR1 SGHTA and CDR2 FQGNSA. V shed 1 base, J shed 2 bases, and the junction held 4 bases outside the gene matches. The CDR3 nucleotides are TGTGCCAGCAGCTTAGTAGACAGGGGCACTGGGGCCAACGTCCTGACTTTC. As protein: CASSLVDRGTGANVLTF. The variable domain in full, with the rest retrieved from reference TRBV7-2 and TRBJ2-6, is GAGVSQSPSNKVTEKGKDVELRCDPISGHTALYWYRQSLGQGLEFLIYFQGNSAPDKSGLPSDRFSAERTGGSVSTLTIQRTQQEDSAVYLCASSLVDRGTGANVLTFGAGSRLTVL.

This chain joins TRBV7-9 and TRBJ2-5; 10 nucleotides match TRBD1. In germline, CDR1 is SEHNR, CDR2 FQNEAQ (reference sequence). This CDR3 spans 15 amino acids. J lost 5 bases, V lost 5 bases, and 8 bases had no gene match. CDR3 nucleotide sequence: TGTGCCAGCAGCCCTGGACAGGGGGTGGAGGAGACCCAGTACTTC. Encoded protein: CASSPGQGVEETQYF. Full variable domain (outside the CDR3, taken from reference TRBV7-9 and TRBJ2-5): DTGVSQNPRHKITKRGQNVTFRCDPISEHNRLYWYRQTLGQGPEFLTYFQNEAQLEKSRLLSDRFSAERPKGSFSTLEIQRTEQGDSAMYLCASSPGQGVEETQYFGPGTRLLVL.

This rearrangement joins TRBV19 to TRBJ1-6, with TRBD1 matching 7 bases. The V and J ends lost 6 bases and 7 bases, in that order; junction bases with no gene match: 6. This CDR3 comprises 14 residues. From germline, CDR1 is LNHDA and CDR2 SQIVND (reference sequence). The CDR3 sequence: CASRSGTENSPLHF. The CDR3 DNA reads as TGTGCCAGTAGATCCGGGACAGAAAATTCACCCCTCCACTTT.

The CDR3, as DNA: TGTGCCAGCAACTCTTGGGACAGAAAGACCCAGTACTTC. Residues: CASNSWDRKTQYF. V gene TRBV5-6 combines with J gene TRBJ2-5; TRBD1 matches 7 bases. Losses at the gene ends were 6 bases for V and 6 bases for J; bases not matched to a gene: 8. Germline values: CDR1 SGHDT, CDR2 YYEEEE. The CDR3 length is 13 residues.

This clonotype was counted many times. The genes are TRBV7-9 and TRBJ2-7; D perhaps matches TRBD1 (5 bases). Per germline, CDR1 SEHNR and CDR2 FQNEAQ (reference sequence). V lost 5 bases and J 4 bases, leaving 21 bases between the germline ends. The CDR3 covers 16 residues. The CDR3 nucleotides are TGTGCCAGCAGCACAACCGACTCCAGGGTGGCGTACGAGCAGTACTTC. Protein sequence: CASSTTDSRVAYEQYF.

The chain couples TRBV5-1 to TRBJ2-2, with D perhaps matching TRBD1 (5 bases). V was pared by 8 bases and J by 0 bases, with 11 bases between. Germline lookup yields CDR1 SGHRS and CDR2 YFSETQ. The CDR3 is 14 residues long. The CDR3 protein is CARSDSPNTGELFF. CDR3 bases: TGCGCCAGGAGCGACAGTCCGAACACCGGGGAGCTGTTTTTT.

This clonotype was detected a few times. J is TRBJ2-7 and V is TRBV5-5, with TRBD2 identical over 7 bases. Looked up from germline, CDR1 is SGHKS and CDR2 is YYEKEE (reference sequence). CDR3 length: 14 amino acids. The trim removed 0 bases at V and 3 bases at J, leaving 3 bases unmatched. CDR3 region: CASSLGGSFYEQYF. The CDR3 nucleotides are TGTGCCAGCAGCTTGGGCGGGAGCTTCTACGAGCAGTACTTC.

This clonotype was observed many times. V usage is TRBV14 and J usage is TRBJ1-6; perhaps TRBD1 as D (6 bases). This CDR3 region has 14 residues. Trimming took 0 bases from V and 6 from J, leaving 6 bases between them. Looked up from germline, CDR1 is SGHDN and CDR2 is FVKESK. CDR3 nucleotides: TGTGCCAGCAGCCAAGACAGGGGTAATTCACCCCTCCACTTT. It yields the protein CASSQDRGNSPLHF.

The chain recombines TRBV28 with TRBJ2-5; TRBD2 matches at 8 bases. The germline V gene has CDR1 MDHEN and CDR2 SYDVKM. This CDR3 is built from 18 residues. V lost 5 bases and J lost 5; bases outside the gene matches: 19. The CDR3 reads CASSLRSSGSPAGETQYF. CDR3 DNA: TGTGCCAGCAGTCTCCGGTCTAGCGGGTCTCCCGCGGGGGAGACCCAGTACTTC.

The CDR3 nucleotides are TGTGCCAGCAGTCGAGGGACAATCGGTCATGGCTACACCTTC. It yields the protein CASSRGTIGHGYTF. The gene calls are TRBV11-2 and TRBJ1-2; a weak D match, TRBD1 (6 bases). Trimming left V 6 bases short and J 6 bases short, with 17 bases between. The germline V gene has CDR1 SGHAT and CDR2 FQNNGV. The CDR3 runs to 14 residues.

V and J are TRBV27 and TRBJ1-4; D unresolved. The V gene lost 8 bases and the J gene lost 5 bases, with 12 bases spanning the gap. CDR1 is MNHEY, CDR2 SMNVEV, per germline (reference sequence). This CDR3 comprises 13 residues. The CDR3 here is CASRTTGNEKLFF. The CDR3 DNA sequence: TGTGCCAGCCGTACGACGGGGAATGAAAAACTGTTTTTT.

This clonotype was counted many times. The gene calls are TRBV7-9 and TRBJ1-1; D unresolved. The V and J ends lost 3 bases and 1 base respectively, with 6 bases between them. The CDR3 runs to 13 residues. CDR1 is SEHNR, CDR2 FQNEAQ, per germline (reference sequence). The CDR3: CASSFRQNTEAFF. CDR3 in DNA: TGTGCCAGCAGCTTTCGGCAGAACACTGAAGCTTTCTTT.

This clonotype came up a few times. The rearrangement joins TRBV28 to TRBJ2-1; TRBD1 matches at 9 bases. CDR1 MDHEN and CDR2 SYDVKM come from the germline V gene. The CDR3 runs 16 residues. V shed 4 bases, J shed 6 bases, and the junction held 10 bases outside the gene matches. DNA of the CDR3: TGTGCCAGCAGTTCTTACCGGGACAGGGTATTCAATGAGCAGTTCTTC. It encodes CASSSYRDRVFNEQFF.

V is TRBV18 and J is TRBJ2-5, with D hard to call. Germline V CDR1 and CDR2: KGHSH, LQKENI. V was clipped by 3 bases and J by 2 bases, with 13 bases between them. This CDR3 has 15 residues. The CDR3 region is CASSPGAYRQETQYF. The CDR3 DNA sequence: TGTGCCAGCTCACCCGGAGCCTACCGTCAAGAGACCCAGTACTTC.

The chain is built from TRBV7-9 and TRBJ2-4, with D hard to call. Germline CDR1 SEHNR, CDR2 FQNEAQ (reference sequence). This CDR3 comprises 12 residues. V lost 3 bases and J 5 bases, leaving 5 bases between the germline ends. CDR3 protein: CASSFLENIQYF. Here the CDR3 DNA reads TGTGCCAGCAGCTTTTTGGAAAACATTCAGTACTTC.

A few counts support this clonotype. The J gene is TRBJ1-5, the V gene TRBV20-1, with TRBD1 matching 9 bases. In germline, CDR1 is DFQATT, CDR2 SNEGSKA (reference sequence). The junction had 5 bases not matched to a gene; V was cut back by 6 bases and J by 2 bases. The CDR3 covers 14 residues. The CDR3 region has the DNA TGCAGTGCCAAACAGGGGGCTCGCAATCAGCCCCAGCATTTT. It codes for CSAKQGARNQPQHF.

Of note for this clonotype: Germline and junction disagree at one end, which may indicate a read error. The gene calls are TRBV7-7 and TRBJ2-2; D unresolved. The CDR3 is made up of 15 amino acids. Germline V CDR1 and CDR2: SSHAT, FNYEAQ (reference sequence). CDR3: CASSLGSPVTGELFF. The CDR3 nucleotides read TGTGCTAGCAGCTTGGGCTCCCCTGTGACCGGGGAGCTGTTTTTT.

Many counts were recorded for this clonotype. The rearrangement joins TRBV27 to TRBJ2-1; no definite D call. Germline V gene lookup returns CDR1 MNHEY and CDR2 SMNVEV (reference sequence). This CDR3 has 14 amino acids. The V end was cut by 0 bases, the J end by 4 bases, with 7 bases between. CDR3: CASSLSTVYNEQFF. The CDR3 DNA is TGTGCCAGCAGTTTATCGACGGTGTACAATGAGCAGTTCTTC.

This clonotype was seen repeatedly, ten times or more. The genes are TRBV7-2 and TRBJ1-1; possibly TRBD1 for D (6 bases). Trimming left V 6 bases short and J 1 base short, with 15 bases between. The CDR3 has 15 residues. Germline loops: CDR1 SGHTA, CDR2 FQGNSA. CDR3 loop: CASSSHQGKNTEAFF. The CDR3 DNA reads TGTGCCAGCAGTTCCCATCAGGGGAAGAACACTGAAGCTTTCTTT.